Below, 13 T cell receptor beta chains from the same sample are listed, as sequenced in a study of cytomegalovirus exposure and HLA in healthy donors. Vbeta (60) and Jbeta (13) primers were used in the PCR. Profiling relied on immunoSEQ multiplex PCR, and the TCRdb table lists in-frame clones only, not all of them. The profile covers 200,000 to 250,000 clones, with less than 85% appearing a single time and 0.2% to 0.25% taken by the ten largest. Sequenced input: PBMCs. Receptor source: a girl aged 2 to 10 in good health and CMV-seronegative.

The gene calls are TRBV29-1 and TRBJ2-2, with D perhaps TRBD1 (6 bases). This CDR3 contains 15 residues. Trimming pared 3 bases from V and 2 bases from J, leaving 13 bases between. The germline gives CDR1 SQVTM, CDR2 ANQGSEA. In DNA form, the CDR3 reads TGCAGCGTTGATGAGGGCAGGGGAAACACCGGGGAGCTGTTTTTT. Protein product: CSVDEGRGNTGELFF.

This chain connects TRBV19 to TRBJ2-7, with TRBD1 matching over 9 bases. V was clipped by 5 bases and J by 3 bases; unmatched bases: 5. This CDR3 contains 14 residues. Germline V gives CDR1 LNHDA, CDR2 SQIVND (reference sequence). CDR3 sequence reads: CASSVGTGFYEQYF. DNA for the CDR3: TGTGCCAGTAGTGTCGGGACAGGGTTCTACGAGCAGTACTTC.

The V and J genes are TRBV9 and TRBJ2-7; 9 bases fit TRBD1. Germline lookup yields CDR1 SGDLS and CDR2 YYNGEE. Trimming cost V 0 bases and J 4 bases; bases outside gene matches: 8. The length of the CDR3 is 16 residues. CDR3 DNA sequence: TGTGCCAGCAGCGTAGGGGCGGGACAGGGCGGGTACGAGCAGTACTTC. This encodes CASSVGAGQGGYEQYF.

Only a few counts were recorded for this clone. The rearrangement uses TRBV30 and TRBJ2-5; D is perhaps TRBD1 (5 bases). Germline-derived CDR1 and CDR2 are GTSNPN and SVGIG (reference sequence). The CDR3 length is 14 residues. The germline V and J ends were trimmed by 1 base and 2 bases, with 11 bases remaining between them. The CDR3 loop reads CAWSARALQETQYF. The DNA for the CDR3 is TGTGCCTGGAGTGCCAGGGCTCTTCAAGAGACCCAGTACTTC. The variable domain in full, with the rest retrieved from reference TRBV30 and TRBJ2-5, is SQTIHQWPATLVQPVGSPLSLECTVEGTSNPNLYWYRQAAGRGLQLLFYSVGIGQISSEVPQNLSASRPQDRQFILSSKKLLLSDSGFYLCAWSARALQETQYFGPGTRLLVL.

The rearrangement links TRBV6-5 to TRBJ2-2; D may be TRBD2 (5 bases). V was shortened by 6 bases and J by 0 bases, with 8 bases between the two germline ends. CDR3 length equals 14 residues. Germline values: CDR1 MNHEY, CDR2 SVGAGI. CDR3 sequence reads: CASRRTSNTGELFF. For the CDR3, the DNA is TGTGCCAGCAGAAGGACTTCGAACACCGGGGAGCTGTTTTTT.

V is TRBV4-1 and J is TRBJ2-1, with D maybe TRBD2 (6 bases). V was cut by 4 bases and J by 12 bases, with 31 bases left in between. Germline assignment: CDR1 MGHRA and CDR2 YSYEKL. The CDR3 extends over 18 amino acids. This CDR3 is CASSPNLLYLAQHSGQFF. For the CDR3, the DNA is TGCGCCAGCAGCCCCAACTTATTATACCTAGCGCAACACTCTGGGCAGTTCTTC.

The chain combines TRBV7-9 with TRBJ1-1, with D hard to call. V was cut by 5 bases and J by 5 bases, with 18 bases left in between. The CDR3 extends over 15 amino acids. CDR1 SEHNR and CDR2 FQNEAQ come from the germline V gene (reference sequence). CDR3 sequence reads: CASSPGMVIGTEAFF. As DNA, the CDR3 is TGTGCCAGCAGCCCGGGGATGGTGATAGGGACTGAAGCTTTCTTT.

This sequence joins TRBV10-2 and TRBJ2-3, with D possibly being TRBD2 (5 bases). V was shortened by 6 bases and J by 6 bases, with 13 bases between the two germline ends. The CDR3 covers 13 residues. CDR1 WSHSY and CDR2 SAAADI come from the germline V gene. In DNA form, the CDR3 reads TGCGCCAGCAGGGGGAGTTGGGAGGATACGCAGTATTTT. Its translation is CASRGSWEDTQYF.

The count of this clone is one. In nucleotides, the CDR3 is TGTGCCACCAGCAGTAACCGGGACAGCTACGAGCAGTACTTC. Translation gives CATSSNRDSYEQYF. The rearrangement uses TRBV15 and TRBJ2-7, with 7 bases lining up with TRBD1. The junction had 5 bases not matched to a gene; V was cut back by 3 bases and J by 3 bases. Germline V gives CDR1 LNHNV, CDR2 YYDKDF (reference sequence). CDR3 length: 14 residues.

The CDR3 nucleotides read TGTGCCAGCAGCTCTTCAGGCTACGAGCAGTACTTC. This translates into CASSSSGYEQYF. The chain uses TRBV7-6 and TRBJ2-7, with unresolved D. The V gene's germline CDR1 is SGHVS and CDR2 FNYEAQ. There are 12 residues in the CDR3. Between the trimmed V and J ends, which lost 4 bases and 3 bases, there was a span of 7 bases.

The rearrangement links TRBV7-4 to TRBJ1-5; 10 bases agree with TRBD1. The CDR3 has 16 amino acids. Germline-derived CDR1 and CDR2 are SGHVT and SQSDAQ. The trim removed 10 bases at V and 5 bases at J, leaving 14 bases unmatched. The CDR3 DNA sequence: TGTGCCAACGTGCCTCCGGGACAGGGGTTGGATCAGCCCCAGCATTTT. Amino acids: CANVPPGQGLDQPQHF.

The rearrangement links TRBV6-4 to TRBJ2-5; TRBD2 aligns across 8 bases. Trimming removed 4 bases from V and 2 bases from J; junction bases left unmatched: 6. The germline V gene encodes CDR1 MRHNA and CDR2 SNTAGT. This CDR3 is 15 amino acids long. The DNA for the CDR3 is TGTGCCAGCAGTGTAGGAGCGGGAGAGCAAGAGACCCAGTACTTC. Translation gives CASSVGAGEQETQYF.

In this sample, this clone turned up once. The chain is built from TRBV7-2 and TRBJ2-2; 10 bases line up with TRBD1. Per the germline V gene, CDR1 is SGHTA and CDR2 is FQGNSA. V lost 6 bases and J lost 4; bases outside the gene matches: 8. The CDR3 covers 16 residues. DNA for the CDR3: TGTGCCAGCAGTCACCGACAGGGGGCTATCACCGGGGAGCTGTTTTTT. Translation: CASSHRQGAITGELFF.